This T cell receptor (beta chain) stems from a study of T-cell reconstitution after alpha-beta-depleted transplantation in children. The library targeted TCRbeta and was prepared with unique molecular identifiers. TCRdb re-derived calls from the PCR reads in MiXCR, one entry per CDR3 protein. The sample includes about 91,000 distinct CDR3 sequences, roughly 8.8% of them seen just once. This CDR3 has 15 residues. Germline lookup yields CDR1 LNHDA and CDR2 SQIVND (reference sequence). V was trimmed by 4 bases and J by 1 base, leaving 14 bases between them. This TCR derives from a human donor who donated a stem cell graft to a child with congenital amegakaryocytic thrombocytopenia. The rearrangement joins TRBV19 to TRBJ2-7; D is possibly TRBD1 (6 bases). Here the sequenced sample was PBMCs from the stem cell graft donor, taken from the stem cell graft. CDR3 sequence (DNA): TGTGCCAGTAGTAGGTGGACAGACTCATCCTACGAGCAGTACTTC. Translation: CASSRWTDSSYEQYF.